This TCR beta chain originates from a study of metastatic and nonmetastatic thyroid tumors. Study-wide context: Repertoire comparison spanned blood and tumor or nodule tissue of malignant and benign thyroid patients. Study-level results: It was reportedly found that TCR beta diversity was significantly higher in malignant thyroid tumors than in benign nodules, a difference seen in both blood and tumor samples.

Thyroid surgery was preceded by no treatment in any patient. In the original processing: Between-group CDR3 differences, defined by clinicopathological status, yielded a distant-metastasis classifier for papillary thyroid cancer. TCRdb re-called the PCR reads with MiXCR. These V and J calls are TCRdb output, not the study's own analysis. The sample includes around 27,000 clones, more than 12% of them seen just once. This clone has at least ten counts. The antigen is unknown. This clonotype was sampled from a female donor with papillary thyroid cancer or a benign thyroid nodule (not recorded which). Some clones in this sample may be carry-over from other donors' samples. Specimen: blood.

The CDR3 here is CASSQVNEQFF. Here the CDR3 DNA reads TGTGCCAGCAGCCAGGTCAATGAGCAGTTCTTC. The rearrangement links TRBV7-9 to TRBJ2-1; D is undetermined. In germline, CDR1 is SEHNR, CDR2 FQNEAQ (reference sequence). V dropped 5 bases and J dropped 6 bases, with 5 bases sitting between them. The CDR3 spans 11 residues. Full variable domain (rest looked up from reference TRBV7-9 and TRBJ2-1): DTGVSQNPRHKITKRGQNVTFRCDPISEHNRLYWYRQTLGQGPEFLTYFQNEAQLEKSRLLSDRFSAERPKGSFSTLEIQRTEQGDSAMYLCASSQVNEQFFGPGTRLTVL.